The clone carrying this T cell receptor beta chain was seen more than once but under ten times. Its antigen is still unknown. The study recruited hyperthyroidism patients aged 18 to 65 who were newly diagnosed, under 2 months' duration. The sequenced template was RNA, covering the TCR beta CDR3 region. Second-round multiplex PCR came after a first-round RT-PCR that employed HTBI primers. MiXCR, run by TCRdb on the multiplex PCR reads, gives a single entry per CDR3 protein. The sample holds about 1.2 million distinct CDR3 sequences, less than 45% seen once. This record comes from a study of Graves' ophthalmopathy and Graves' hyperthyroidism. CDR1 is SEHNR and CDR2 is FQNEAQ in the germline V gene (reference sequence). V shed 5 bases and J 5 bases; nucleotides not matched to a gene: 15. The CDR3 length is 17 residues. The study, taken as a whole, reports: Ophthalmopathy and stable hyperthyroidism were discriminated by a 13-signature model, with 85% to 90% sensitivity and 65% to 83% specificity. The majority of expanded thyroid clonotypes above 0.001 frequency also occurred in blood. It was with 70.59% sensitivity and about 73% specificity that the model predicted ophthalmopathy progression.

The V gene is TRBV7-9, the J gene TRBJ2-5; TRBD2 matches at 9 bases. Sequencing used peripheral blood or thyroid tissue (not recorded which). The sequence derives from an adult man with Graves' hyperthyroidism. CDR3 region: CASSPGGAGGLRETQYF. CDR3 in DNA: TGTGCCAGCAGCCCGGGAGGAGCGGGGGGTCTCAGGGAGACCCAGTACTTC.